A single sample is the source of the 14 T cell receptor beta chains below, sequenced in a study of low-dose radiotherapy and immunotherapy resistance in tumors. Alpha and beta chains were covered, as first-strand cDNA relied on TRAV- and TRBV-specific primers. The PCR that amplified TCRs ran for around 21 cycles, relying on a constant-region primer and a V-primer adapter. TCRdb itself ran the reads through MiXCR, one entry per CDR3 protein. There are about 7,300 distinct CDR3 sequences in the sample; 65% to 90% occur only once, and about 5.9% lies in the top ten. The receptor source for this set is a human donor with advanced metastatic prostate, ovarian, gallbladder or colorectal cancer (not recorded which). This table probably holds off-target reads from a library built for another chain.

The CDR3 here is CAWTENTGELFF. Here the CDR3 DNA reads TGTGCCTGGACGGAGAACACCGGGGAGCTGTTTTTT. This chain links TRBV30 with TRBJ2-2; D gene unclear. The CDR3 is 12 residues long. CDR1 GTSNPN and CDR2 SVGIG come from the germline V gene (reference sequence). Trimming took off 4 bases at V and 1 base at J, with 4 bases between the two ends.

The chain is built from TRBV5-1 and TRBJ2-2; a weak D match, TRBD1 (6 bases). This CDR3 has 14 amino acids. Per germline, CDR1 SGHRS and CDR2 YFSETQ. V lost 5 bases and J lost 3, with 11 bases in between. CDR3 DNA: TGCGCCAGCAGGTTGACAGGCTACACCGGGGAGCTGTTTTTT. Its translation: CASRLTGYTGELFF.

The chain links TRBV21-1 to TRBJ2-1; the listed D gene, TRBD2, was not tested against the DNA. TRBV21-1 is classified as a pseudogene. The CDR3 contains 14 residues. CDR3: CASSRGTGGSWQFF. For the CDR3, the DNA is TGTGCCAGCAGCCGTGGGACGGGCGGGAGTTGGCAGTTCTTC.

V is TRBV19 and J is TRBJ2-2; perhaps TRBD1 as D (6 bases). Trimming stripped 1 base from V and 7 bases from J, with 10 bases between. Germline-derived CDR1 and CDR2 are LNHDA and SQIVND (reference sequence). CDR3 length: 14 residues. The CDR3 sequence: CASSIARGGGELFF. DNA of the CDR3: TGTGCCAGTAGTATAGCCAGGGGTGGCGGGGAGCTGTTTTTT.

This chain joins TRBV19 and TRBJ1-4, with 8 positions matching TRBD1. The germline gives CDR1 LNHDA, CDR2 SQIVND (reference sequence). Germline trimming cut 3 bases from V and 7 bases from J; bases unmatched to any gene: 10. The length of the CDR3 is 16 residues. The DNA of the CDR3 is TGTGCCAGTAGTATCGACCGGACAGGGAGGGCTGAAAAACTGTTTTTT. This codes for CASSIDRTGRAEKLFF.

This clonotype was seen a single time. This sequence joins TRBV19 and TRBJ2-7; 10 positions agree with TRBD1. There are 14 residues in the CDR3. The V and J ends lost 6 bases and 5 bases, in that order; junction bases with no gene match: 7. Germline V CDR1 and CDR2: LNHDA, SQIVND (reference sequence). This chain's CDR3 is CASSGGTGADEQYF. In nucleotides, the CDR3 is TGTGCCAGTAGCGGTGGGACAGGGGCAGACGAGCAGTACTTC.

The chain is built from TRBV29-1 and TRBJ2-5; a possible D gene is TRBD2 (5 bases). The germline V and J ends were trimmed by 6 bases and 1 base, with 9 bases remaining between them. The CDR3 is 12 amino acids. Germline lookup yields CDR1 SQVTM and CDR2 ANQGSEA. CDR3 protein: CSVGRGQETQYF. CDR3 DNA sequence: TGCAGCGTAGGACGGGGCCAAGAGACCCAGTACTTC.

The chain carries TRBV12-3 or TRBV12-4 and TRBJ1-2, with D uncertain. CDR3 length: 12 amino acids. Trimming cost V 6 bases and J 4 bases, with 9 bases left between them. CDR3 residues: CASRKIGYGYTF. Here the CDR3 DNA reads TGTGCCAGCAGGAAAATTGGCTATGGCTACACCTTC.

The chain joins TRBV6-1 to TRBJ1-5, with a tentative D call TRBD1 (5 bases). The germline CDR1 and CDR2 sequences are MNHNS and SASEGT. This CDR3 region has 14 residues. Trimming took 1 base from V and 4 from J, leaving 8 bases between them. The CDR3 DNA follows: TGTGCCAGCAGTGAAGGGGGACTGAATCAGCCCCAGCATTTT. This gives the protein CASSEGGLNQPQHF.

This clonotype has only a few counts. The genes are TRBV18 and TRBJ1-5, with no clear D. Per germline, CDR1 KGHSH and CDR2 LQKENI. The CDR3 is 14 amino acids. V was trimmed by 3 bases and J by 2 bases, leaving 8 bases between them. The CDR3 here is CASSPGTGNQPQHF. For the CDR3, the DNA is TGTGCCAGCTCACCGGGCACAGGCAATCAGCCCCAGCATTTT.

The chain combines TRBV7-2 with TRBJ1-1; 9 bases match TRBD1. The CDR3 totals 14 residues. Germline loops: CDR1 SGHTA, CDR2 FQGNSA. V dropped 2 bases and J dropped 4; count of bases not matched to a gene: 2. The chain's CDR3 is CASSLSTGGTEAFF. The CDR3 DNA reads as TGTGCCAGCAGCTTATCGACAGGGGGCACTGAAGCTTTCTTT.

The chain carries TRBV2 and TRBJ2-7; D is uncertain. The CDR3 is 10 amino acids. Germline CDR1 SNHLY, CDR2 FYNNEI. V lost 6 bases, J lost 4 bases, and 4 bases lay in between. The chain's CDR3 is CASRIYEQYF. The DNA of the CDR3 is TGTGCCAGCAGGATATACGAGCAGTACTTC. Drawing the rest from reference TRBV2 and TRBJ2-7, the complete variable domain is EPEVTQTPSHQVTQMGQEVILRCVPISNHLYFYWYRQILGQKVEFLVSFYNNEISEKSEIFDDQFSVERPDGSNFTLKIRSTKLEDSAMYFCASRIYEQYFGPGTRLTVT.

The chain couples TRBV7-6 to TRBJ2-5; tentatively, D is TRBD1 (7 bases). V was trimmed by 2 bases and J by 0 bases, leaving 19 bases between them. The CDR3 runs to 18 residues. Germline V gene lookup returns CDR1 SGHVS and CDR2 FNYEAQ. CDR3 DNA: TGTGCCAGCAGCTTACCAATGGGGGGACAGACGTACCAAGAGACCCAGTACTTC. This codes for CASSLPMGGQTYQETQYF.

The chain employs TRBV30 and TRBJ2-6; D possibly corresponds to TRBD1 (6 bases). Trimming took off 5 bases at V and 0 bases at J, with 11 bases between the two ends. The CDR3 is 15 amino acids. Germline lookup yields CDR1 GTSNPN and CDR2 SVGIG (reference sequence). The CDR3 region has the DNA TGTGCCTGGGGACAGCATCTCTCTGGGGCCAACGTCCTGACTTTC. Its translation: CAWGQHLSGANVLTF.